This is a list of T cell receptor beta chains from one sample in a study of a mutant IDH1 vaccine in newly diagnosed glioma. Produced via immunoSEQ multiplex PCR; TCRdb's table is partial and in-frame only. Of about 68,000 clones detected, less than 90% appear once; the ten largest clones hold approximately 12%. These receptors have no identified antigens. This sample comprised PBMCs, obtained from a glioma patient whose treatment included an IDH1 peptide vaccine. The receptors were gathered from a man aged 18 to 35 with glioma. Both conserved end residues are part of each CDR3. The D gene is left open where the match is weak. Only part of the rows carry a size: once, few, many, or a class if the clone is expanded.

clone_size,d_call,v_call,j_call,cdr3_nt,cdr3_aa
-,-,TRBV29-1,TRBJ2-1,TGCAGCGTTGCCCCCCTAGGAGGATTTTTCTACAATGAGCAGTTCTTC,CSVAPLGGFFYNEQFF
-,-,TRBV27,TRBJ1-2,TGTGCCAGCAGTTTATCGATATGGGGGGCGATCGACTATGGCTACACCTTC,CASSLSIWGAIDYGYTF
-,TRBD2,TRBV4-3,TRBJ2-3,TGCGCCAGCAGCCAAGCGATACTAGCGGGGGGAAGGACGCAGTATTTT,CASSQAILAGGRTQYF
-,-,TRBV19,TRBJ1-5,TGTGCCAGTAGTGGAACAGTTTTGCCCTATCAGCCCCAGCATTTT,CASSGTVLPYQPQHF
-,-,TRBV6-1,TRBJ1-2,TGTGCCAGCAGCGCCAGACAGGAGGTTAACTATGGGTGCACCTTC,CASSARQEVNYGCTF
-,-,TRBV11-3,TRBJ2-4,TGTGCCAGCAGCTTAACGGGTAGCCAAAACATTCAGTACTTC,CASSLTGSQNIQYF
-,TRBD2,TRBV4-1,TRBJ2-5,TGCGCCAGCAGCCAAGATGGGGCGGGGGGCCAAGAGACCCAGTACTTC,CASSQDGAGGQETQYF
-,TRBD2,TRBV4-3,TRBJ2-7,TGCGCCAGCAGCCAAGATCTAGCGGGAGCCTACGAGCAGTACTTC,CASSQDLAGAYEQYF
-,-,TRBV4-2,TRBJ2-3,TGTGCCAGCAGCCAAGATGGACACCGAGAAATCACAGATACGCAGTATTTT,CASSQDGHREITDTQYF
-,-,TRBV29-1,TRBJ1-5,TGCAGCGTTGAGACGGGGAATAGCAATCAGCCCCAGCATTTT,CSVETGNSNQPQHF
-,-,TRBV7-8,TRBJ1-5,TGTGCCAGCAGTTTCGCCGGGTTCTCCAATCAGCCCCAGCATTTT,CASSFAGFSNQPQHF
-,-,TRBV9,TRBJ1-6,TGTGCCAGCAGCGTAGAAAGCTCGGAAAATTCACCCCTCCACTTT,CASSVESSENSPLHF
-,TRBD2,TRBV27,TRBJ2-1,TGTGCCAGCACCGCTAGCGGGAGGTACAATGAGCAGTTCTTC,CASTASGRYNEQFF
few,-,TRBV18,TRBJ1-2,TGTGCCAGCTCATCCAATAACTATGGCTACACCTTC,CASSSNNYGYTF
-,TRBD2,TRBV28,TRBJ2-5,TGTGCCAGTAACCCGGGACTACACCAAGAGACCCAGTACTTC,CASNPGLHQETQYF
-,-,TRBV5-1,TRBJ1-6,TGCGCCAGCAGCTTGGACCTGGTCTCGAGGAGCTCCTATAATTCACCCCTCCACTTT,CASSLDLVSRSSYNSPLHF
-,-,TRBV4-3,TRBJ1-2,TGCGCCAGCAGCCAAGATCTGTTAGGGCTCAAGAGTGGCTACACCTTC,CASSQDLLGLKSGYTF
-,-,TRBV6-5,TRBJ2-7,TGTGCCACGAGGGAACAGGGGAGGGGATATAGGGGGCAGTACTTC,CATREQGRGYRGQYF
-,-,TRBV5-8,TRBJ2-7,TGTGCCAGCAGACAGGGTTCCTACGAGCAGTACTTC,CASRQGSYEQYF
once,-,TRBV2,TRBJ1-1,TGTGCCAGCACGGCAGACGCTGAAGCTTTCTTT,CASTADAEAFF
-,-,TRBV6-5,TRBJ2-7,TGTGCCAGCAGTTACTCGGTCAGGGAGTCGTACGAGCAGTACTTC,CASSYSVRESYEQYF
-,-,TRBV4-2,TRBJ1-1,TGTGCCAGCAGCCCCCGGGGATTGATGAACACTGAAGCTTTCTTT,CASSPRGLMNTEAFF
-,TRBD2,TRBV5-4,TRBJ2-2,TGTGCCAGCAGCTTGGGCGGGAGTATTGACACCGGGGAGCTGTTTTTT,CASSLGGSIDTGELFF
-,-,TRBV9,TRBJ1-4,TGTGCCAGCAGCGCTAGGGGGGCAACTAATGAAAAACTGTTTTTT,CASSARGATNEKLFF
-,TRBD2,TRBV5-1,TRBJ2-3,TGCGCCAGCGGGCGGGGGAGCACAGATACGCAGTATTTT,CASGRGSTDTQYF
-,-,TRBV7-6,TRBJ2-4,TGTGCCAGCAGCTTATGGGCTAGCGCCGACATTCAGTACTTC,CASSLWASADIQYF
-,-,TRBV6-5,TRBJ1-2,TGTGCCAGCAGCCGAACTGGGGGCTATGGCTACACCTTC,CASSRTGGYGYTF
-,TRBD1,TRBV25-1,TRBJ1-2,TGTGCCAGCAGTGTGGGGACAGGGTACTATGGCTACACCTTC,CASSVGTGYYGYTF
few,-,TRBV4-2,TRBJ1-2,TGTGCCAGCAGCCAAGAGAACAGTAACTATGGCTACACCTTC,CASSQENSNYGYTF
once,-,TRBV20-1,TRBJ2-7,TGCAGTGCGGCAGGGCCTGATGAGCAGTACTTC,CSAAGPDEQYF
-,-,TRBV6-6,TRBJ2-5,TGTGCCAGCAGTTACAACAGGGTAAAACAAGAGACCCAGTACTTC,CASSYNRVKQETQYF
-,TRBD1,TRBV25-1,TRBJ1-2,TGTGCCAGCAGTGACAGGGGGCACTTTCTAGGCTACACCTTC,CASSDRGHFLGYTF
-,TRBD1,TRBV5-1,TRBJ2-2,TGCGCCAGCAGCTTTCGGACAGGGGGCGCAACGAACACCGGGGAGCTGTTTTTT,CASSFRTGGATNTGELFF
-,-,TRBV9,TRBJ2-2,TGTGCCAGCAGCGTAGCCTACACCGGGGAGCTGTTTTTT,CASSVAYTGELFF
-,-,TRBV6-5,TRBJ2-1,TGTGCCAGCAGCCCCGGGATGTTCGTCCACAATGAGCAGTTCTTC,CASSPGMFVHNEQFF
-,-,TRBV5-1,TRBJ2-2,TGCGCCAGCAGCCCGGGACATACGAACACCGGGGAGCTGTTTTTT,CASSPGHTNTGELFF
-,-,TRBV18,TRBJ1-1,TGTGCCAGCTCACCACCGTATTTAGGGGGGCAGGGGACTGAAGCTTTCTTT,CASSPPYLGGQGTEAFF
-,-,TRBV7-3,TRBJ1-2,TGTGCCAGCAGCCCGACAGCTAACTATGGCTACACCTTC,CASSPTANYGYTF
once,-,TRBV2,TRBJ2-2,TGTGCCAGCAGGCATAGGGGCACCGGGGAGCTGTTTTTT,CASRHRGTGELFF
-,-,TRBV2,TRBJ1-5,TGTGCCAGCAGTGAAGGTGGACTGCCCGGTCAGCCCCAGCATTTT,CASSEGGLPGQPQHF
once,-,TRBV18,TRBJ2-5,TGTGCCAGCTCACCCATGTGGGGGAGAGAGACCCAGTACTTC,CASSPMWGRETQYF
-,-,TRBV7-3,TRBJ2-5,TGTGCCAGCAGCTTCCCTGGGGAGACCCAGTACTTC,CASSFPGETQYF
-,-,TRBV11-1,TRBJ1-3,TGTGCCAGCAGCTTACACAAGATTCCAGGAAACACCATATATTTT,CASSLHKIPGNTIYF
few,TRBD1,TRBV12-5,TRBJ1-6,TGTGCTAGTGGAACCGGGACAGGGTATTTCTCACCCCTCCACTTT,CASGTGTGYFSPLHF
-,-,TRBV19,TRBJ1-5,TGTGCCAGTAGTATAGATAGGGGATTTGGCAATCAGCCCCAGCATTTT,CASSIDRGFGNQPQHF
-,TRBD1,TRBV7-8,TRBJ2-7,TGTGCCAGCAGCCCCCGGACAGGGGACTACGAGCAGTACTTC,CASSPRTGDYEQYF
-,TRBD1,TRBV25-1,TRBJ1-1,TGTGCCAGCAGTGAATCGGTAGGGGGCGGCCCCACTGAAGCTTTCTTT,CASSESVGGGPTEAFF